This paragraph covers one T cell receptor (beta chain) sequence. Its target antigen remains unknown. Within one base of it there is no much larger clone, and no base qualities were kept. The data were taken from a study of beta chain features in type 1 diabetes (dated by TCRdb to about 2018). The study in broad terms: No differences in mean age, gender distribution, total cell number or subset yield were found between patients and healthy donors. A total of 100 million to 110 million sorted cells were examined across all samples, and a strong correlation was observed between cell number per subset and RNA yield. In the study, TCRB repertoires of sorted circulating CD4+ T cell subsets from recently diagnosed type 1 diabetes patients were compared with those of matched healthy donors. Regulatory and stem cell-like memory subsets were obtained from only 8 patients and roughly 8 healthy donors, while naive and central memory subsets were obtained from all 28 donors. Points the paper makes about the study in general: At VDJ recombination sites, type 1 diabetes patients had fewer insertions and more deleted nucleotides, which implies abnormalities in thymic rearrangement. Shorter templates might be favored by PCR, yet because patient and control samples were amplified and corrected together, any such skew would affect both groups equally. Only small numbers of individuals were included in the HLA sub-analyses, which left unresolved whether HLA type had any influence on TCRB rearrangement. In all four CD4+ subsets, TCRB CDR3 length was moderately but significantly shorter in type 1 diabetes patients. The naive, central memory and regulatory TCRB repertoires appeared to resemble one another more closely among patients than among healthy donors. Because cDNA rather than genomic DNA was sequenced, highly expressing activated cells could have been over-represented, although no difference in activation and CD3 levels was found between groups.

A single peripheral blood draw of approximately 110 mL on average was collected from each donor into heparinised tubes. A BD FACSAria II and a panel including CD45RO, CCR7, CD25, CD127, CD95 and CD27 were used to sort naive, central memory, regulatory and stem cell-like memory CD4+ T cells. A purity above 95% was achieved for all sorted populations. PBMCs were separated immediately by Lymphoprep density gradient centrifugation and were stained directly, without being cultured. To minimize batch effects, samples were stained and sorted in pairs, one healthy donor with one patient per experiment. The entire isolated RNA was reverse transcribed using the High Capacity cDNA Reverse Transcription Kit, and thus expressed TCRB transcripts were sequenced. Deep immunoSEQ sequencing was performed on naive, central memory and regulatory T cell samples, with an average of around 3.5 million total reads per sample. Sorted cells were lysed in RLT buffer, and RNA was extracted using DNase-treated RNeasy Micro or Mini kits according to cell number. To prevent cross-contamination, each cell subset was processed individually, whereas patient and healthy donor samples were processed jointly. Using the immunoSEQ multiplex PCR, TCRB sequences were amplified from cDNA into 87-bp fragments spanning the CDR3 region. The amplicons were sequenced using the Illumina HiSeq platform. Turning to the authors' computational methods: PCR bias was corrected computationally using synthetic template baselines, and reads within Hamming distance 2 were collapsed, with unmergeable singletons discarded. Reads were aligned against IMGT to assign V, D and J genes, CDR3 length and insertions or deletions at six rearrangement sites. Clonotype counts were normalized to sorted cell number within each subset before computing true diversity and Gini coefficients with the tcR R package. Repertoire sharing was quantified using the overlap coefficient calculated on TCRB nucleotide sequences. Out-of-frame TCRB sequences from naive cells were analyzed as a proxy for the pre-selection repertoire. Here the immuneACCESS table is served through TCRdb, limited to in-frame sequences with V and J called. Missing clones are a known gap in these copies; in checked studies unresolved V genes cover under half, and the rest lacks a known reason. V and J calls and clone size follow that table, whereas D and trimming were derived from the DNA. The sample table holds around 240,000 clones, of which more than 15% were seen once. The ten biggest clones cover about 0.085% of the sample.

The TCR comes from a man aged 25 to 40 with type 1 diabetes. Source material: naive CD4+ T cells from blood. The sample's cell subset or site label, decoded: true naive CD4+ T cells.

The DNA reads as follows: TGTGCCAGCGCGACGGGCGGGAGGACAGATACGCAGTATTTT. It translates as CASATGGRTDTQYF. This chain is built from TRBV4-2 and TRBJ2-3, with 8 junctional bases fitting TRBD2. Reading the germline V gene gives CDR1 LGHNA and CDR2 YNFKEQ. Trimming removed 8 bases from V and 3 bases from J; the gene matches leave 7 bases unexplained. Its CDR3 holds 14 amino acids, cysteine through phenylalanine. Kept here is only the CDR3 DNA, which spans 42 bases and is read in frame from base 1.